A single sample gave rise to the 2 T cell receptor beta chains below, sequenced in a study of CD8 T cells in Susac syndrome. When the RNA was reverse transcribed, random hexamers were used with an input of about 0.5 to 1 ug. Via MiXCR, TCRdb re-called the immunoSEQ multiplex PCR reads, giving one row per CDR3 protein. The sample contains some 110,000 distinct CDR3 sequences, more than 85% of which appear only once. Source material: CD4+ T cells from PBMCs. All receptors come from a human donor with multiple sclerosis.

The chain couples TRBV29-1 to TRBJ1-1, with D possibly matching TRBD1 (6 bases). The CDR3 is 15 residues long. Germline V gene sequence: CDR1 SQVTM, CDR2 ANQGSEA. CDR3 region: CSAPSVGGNWAEAFF. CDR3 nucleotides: TGCAGTGCCCCTTCGGTAGGGGGTAACTGGGCTGAAGCTTTCTTT.

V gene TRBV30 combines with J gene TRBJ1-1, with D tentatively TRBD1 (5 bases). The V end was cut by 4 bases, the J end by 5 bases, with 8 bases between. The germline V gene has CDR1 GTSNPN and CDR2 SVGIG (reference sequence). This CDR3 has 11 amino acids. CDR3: CAWTKGTEAFF. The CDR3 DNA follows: TGTGCCTGGACTAAGGGGACTGAAGCTTTCTTT.